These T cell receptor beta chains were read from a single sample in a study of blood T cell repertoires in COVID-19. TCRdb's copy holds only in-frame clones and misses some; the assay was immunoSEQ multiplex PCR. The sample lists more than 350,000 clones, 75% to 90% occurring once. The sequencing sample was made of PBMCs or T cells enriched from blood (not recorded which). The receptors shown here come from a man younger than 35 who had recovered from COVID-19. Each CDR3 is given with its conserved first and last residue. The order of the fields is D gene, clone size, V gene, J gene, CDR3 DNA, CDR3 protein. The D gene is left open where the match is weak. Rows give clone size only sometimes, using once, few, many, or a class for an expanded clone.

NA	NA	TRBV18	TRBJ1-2	TGTGCCAGCTCACCAGGGGACGCGGGGAGTGGGTATGGCTACACCTTC	CASSPGDAGSGYGYTF
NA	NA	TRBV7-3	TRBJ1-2	TGTGCCAGCAGCCTTCCGACAGGAAACTATGGCTACACCTTC	CASSLPTGNYGYTF
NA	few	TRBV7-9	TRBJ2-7	TGTGCCAGCAGCGAGTCGACCTACGAGCAGTACTTC	CASSESTYEQYF
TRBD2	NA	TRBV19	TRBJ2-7	TGTGCCACGGAAAGTGGGAGGGCTAAGTACTTC	CATESGRAKYF
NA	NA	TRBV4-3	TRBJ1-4	TGCGCCAGCAGCTCCTCTTCACGGAGAAATGAAAAACTGTTTTTT	CASSSSSRRNEKLFF
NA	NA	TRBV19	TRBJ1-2	TGTGCCAGTAGTCCCTACTCAGCCTCGACAGCAAACTATGGCTACACCTTC	CASSPYSASTANYGYTF
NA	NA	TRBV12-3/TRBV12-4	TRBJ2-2	TGTGCCAGCAGTTCCCGTAGTTTAGGGGAGCTGTTTTTT	CASSSRSLGELFF
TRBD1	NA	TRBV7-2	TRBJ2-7	TGTGCCAGCAGCCCCACAGCGGGACAGGGCTACGAGCAGTACTTC	CASSPTAGQGYEQYF
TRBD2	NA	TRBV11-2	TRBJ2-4	TGTGCCAGCAGCCGCGGACTAGCGTTAGCCAAAAACATTCAGTACTTC	CASSRGLALAKNIQYF
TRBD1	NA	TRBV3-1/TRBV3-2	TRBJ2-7	TGTGCCAGCAGCCACCGACAGGGGCCGTACGAGCAGTACTTC	CASSHRQGPYEQYF
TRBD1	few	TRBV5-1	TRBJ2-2	TGCGCCAGCAGCTCAAGAGGACAGGGGGCCAATCCGAACACCGGGGAGCTGTTTTTT	CASSSRGQGANPNTGELFF
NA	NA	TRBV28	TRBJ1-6	TGTGCCAGCGGAGAAGACAGTTATAATTCACCCCTCCACTTT	CASGEDSYNSPLHF
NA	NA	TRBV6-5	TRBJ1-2	TGTGCCAGCAGGGCCTCCAGGGGTGGCTATGGCTACACCTTC	CASRASRGGYGYTF
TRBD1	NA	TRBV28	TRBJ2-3	TGTGCCAGCAGCCCTGCCGGGACAGGGAAGGGTATAAGGGGCACAGATACGCAGTATTTT	CASSPAGTGKGIRGTDTQYF
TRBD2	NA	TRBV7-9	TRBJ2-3	TGTGCCAGCAGCTTAACTAGCGGCATTACAGATACGCAGTATTTT	CASSLTSGITDTQYF
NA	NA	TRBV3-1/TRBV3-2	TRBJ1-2	TGTGCCAGCAGCCACAGGGTGGGGCCAGGTTTCTATGGCTACACCTTC	CASSHRVGPGFYGYTF
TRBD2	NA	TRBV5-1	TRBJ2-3	TGCGCCAGCAGCTTGTTTGTTGCGGGGGGGCGAGATACGCAGTATTTT	CASSLFVAGGRDTQYF
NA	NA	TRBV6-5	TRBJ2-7	TGTGCCAGCAGTTATGCACTATCAAGCTACGAGCAGTACTTC	CASSYALSSYEQYF
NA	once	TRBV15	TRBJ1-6	TGTGCCACCAGCAGAGCGTGGGGGGGCTATAATTCACCCCTCCACTTT	CATSRAWGGYNSPLHF
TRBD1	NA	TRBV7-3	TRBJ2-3	TGTGCCAGCAGCTCGACAGGGACGAGCGCAGATACGCAGTATTTT	CASSSTGTSADTQYF
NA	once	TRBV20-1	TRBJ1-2	TGCAGTGCTACCAGGACAGCCCGCTACACCTTC	CSATRTARYTF
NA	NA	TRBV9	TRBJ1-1	TGTGCCAGCAGCGTACACTCGAACACTGAAGCTTTCTTT	CASSVHSNTEAFF
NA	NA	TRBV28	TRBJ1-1	TGTGCCAGCATCACTGGGGGGGCGATAACTGAAGCTTTCTTT	CASITGGAITEAFF
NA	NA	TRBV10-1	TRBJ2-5	TGCGCCAGCAGTGAGTCGAAGACTAGGGCCCAAGAGACCCAGTACTTC	CASSESKTRAQETQYF
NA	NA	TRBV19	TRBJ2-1	TGTGCCAGTAGTCTCCGGGGTGGCAGGTCGCCTCCCTACAATGAGCAGTTCTTC	CASSLRGGRSPPYNEQFF
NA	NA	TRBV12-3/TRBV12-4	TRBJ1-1	TGTGCCAGCAGTTACAGGGCGAACACTGAAGCTTTCTTT	CASSYRANTEAFF
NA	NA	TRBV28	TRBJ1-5	TGTGCCAGCAGATCAGGGGTTCGTTCGCTTCAGCCCCAGCATTTT	CASRSGVRSLQPQHF
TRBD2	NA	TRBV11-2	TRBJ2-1	TGTGCCAGCAGCGGGGGGGGTAGTAATGAGCAGTTCTTC	CASSGGGSNEQFF
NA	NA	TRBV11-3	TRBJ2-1	TGTGCCAGCAGCAAACTGCCTGGGAGCAATGAGCAGTTCTTC	CASSKLPGSNEQFF
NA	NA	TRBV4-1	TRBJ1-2	TGCGCCAGCAGCCCAGGACATGGGTCTTCCCCCTTCGGCTACACCTTC	CASSPGHGSSPFGYTF
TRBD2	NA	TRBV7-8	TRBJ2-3	TGTGCCAGCAGCTTAGTAGCGGGGGGAAGCACAGATACGCAGTATTTT	CASSLVAGGSTDTQYF
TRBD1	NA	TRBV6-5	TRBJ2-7	TGTGCCAGCAGTTACTATTGGACAGGGGGCAGCTACGAGCAGTACTTC	CASSYYWTGGSYEQYF
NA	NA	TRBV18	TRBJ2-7	TGTGCCAGCTCACCACCGTCTAGGGGGTCCTACGAGCAGTACTTC	CASSPPSRGSYEQYF
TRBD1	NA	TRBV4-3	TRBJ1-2	TGCGCCAGCAGCGAAACAGGGGGGTACTATGGCTACACCTTC	CASSETGGYYGYTF
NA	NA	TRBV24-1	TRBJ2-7	TGTGCCACCAGTGATTCTGGGGCTTCCAGGGACTACGAGCAGTACTTC	CATSDSGASRDYEQYF
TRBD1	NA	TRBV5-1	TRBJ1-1	TGCGCCAGCAGCTTGTGGGCAGGGGGCGAGAACACTGAAGCTTTCTTT	CASSLWAGGENTEAFF
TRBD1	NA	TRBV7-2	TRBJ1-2	TGTGCCAGCAGCCCGACAGGGAACTATGGCTACACCTTC	CASSPTGNYGYTF
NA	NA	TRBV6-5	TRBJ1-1	TGTGCCACTGTAGGGGTCACTGAAGCTTTCTTT	CATVGVTEAFF
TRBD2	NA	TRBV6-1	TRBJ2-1	TGTGCCAGCAGTGAAGGATGGGGAAGCGGGAGTGGATTCAGGGAGCAGTTCTTC	CASSEGWGSGSGFREQFF
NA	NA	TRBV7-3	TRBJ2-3	TGTGCCAGCAGCTTCAGTAGCTCGGATACGCAGTATTTT	CASSFSSSDTQYF
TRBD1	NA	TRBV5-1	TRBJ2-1	TGCGCCAGCAGCTTGGTTGGGACAGGGGACTTTCAGTTCTTC	CASSLVGTGDFQFF
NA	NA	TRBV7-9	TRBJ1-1	TGTGCCAGCAGCCCAAGGACAGTTTGGACTGAAGCTTTCTTT	CASSPRTVWTEAFF
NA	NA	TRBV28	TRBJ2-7	TGTGCCAGCAGTACGAACAGCTACGAGCAGTACTTC	CASSTNSYEQYF
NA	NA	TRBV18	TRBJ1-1	TGTGCCAGCTCACCAGAGGCCAGCGGTACTGAAGCTTTCTTT	CASSPEASGTEAFF
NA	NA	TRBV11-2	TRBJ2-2	TGTGCCAGCAGCCTTGCAGTGTGGGGGGAGCTGTTTTTT	CASSLAVWGELFF
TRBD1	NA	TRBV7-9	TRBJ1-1	TGTGCCAGCAGCTTTCTCCTGGACAGGGAAGCTTTCTTT	CASSFLLDREAFF
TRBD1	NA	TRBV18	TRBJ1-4	TGTGCCAGCACGGGACAGGTCAATGAAAAACTGTTTTTT	CASTGQVNEKLFF
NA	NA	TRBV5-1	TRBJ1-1	TGCGCCAGCAGTCGGGGGACTGAAGCTTTCTTT	CASSRGTEAFF
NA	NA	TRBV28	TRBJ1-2	TGTGCCAGCAGTTTATACGGGGAGAACTATGGCTACACCTTC	CASSLYGENYGYTF
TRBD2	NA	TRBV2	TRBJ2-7	TGTGCCAGCACCGAGGGACTAGCGGGGGGGGTTGACGAGCAGTACTTC	CASTEGLAGGVDEQYF
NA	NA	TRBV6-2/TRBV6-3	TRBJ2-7	TGTGCCAGCAGCCTCCCTTTAGACAGGACCTACGAGCAGTACTTC	CASSLPLDRTYEQYF
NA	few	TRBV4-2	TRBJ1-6	TGTGCCAGCAGCCAAGCACGGGAAGTACTCGCTCTATATTTT	CASSQAREVLALYF
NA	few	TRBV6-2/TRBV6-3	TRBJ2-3	TGTGCCAGCAGCGACCCTACAGGGTTGTACCAGGCAGATACGCAGTATTTT	CASSDPTGLYQADTQYF
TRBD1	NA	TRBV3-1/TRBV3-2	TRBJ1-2	TGTGCCAGCAGCAAGGAAGACAGGGGCTATGGCTACACCTTC	CASSKEDRGYGYTF
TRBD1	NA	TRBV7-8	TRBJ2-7	TGTGCCAGCAGTCCGGAACAGGGGGCGCATTACGAGCAGTACTTC	CASSPEQGAHYEQYF
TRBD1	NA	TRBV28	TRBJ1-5	TGTGCCAGCAGTTGGCGGAACAGGGGTGACCAGCCCCAGCATTTT	CASSWRNRGDQPQHF
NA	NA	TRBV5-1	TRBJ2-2	TGCGCCAGCAGCTTTTCGGGAACGAACACCGGGGAGCTGTTTTTT	CASSFSGTNTGELFF
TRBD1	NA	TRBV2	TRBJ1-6	TGTGCCAGCAACTTAGGACAGGGGGGTAATTCACCCCTCCACTTT	CASNLGQGGNSPLHF